This T cell receptor (beta chain) was observed in a study of T cell repertoires in cytomegalovirus infection (dated by TCRdb to between 2017 and 2020). About the full investigation: Donor HLA type was relevant to the analysis, as public TCR beta signatures indicated carriage of CMV infection together with the matching HLA type.

Broader findings and caveats from the paper: In both this cohort and an independent roughly 330-donor cohort, the cumulative frequency of public TCR beta family members distinguished carriers of CMV infection plus the relevant HLA type. The ex vivo response was dominated by HLA-C-restricted CMV-specific TCR beta clonotypes, and the single most frequent clonotype in two of eight donors was supplied by these HLA-C-restricted clonotypes.

Instrument used: Illumina HiSeq 1500. The public sequencing data were trimmed at Q25 with fastp and processed into clonotypes with MiXCR by TCRdb, which kept only in-frame beta chains. CDR3 protein sequences are deduplicated, and each keeps its most common genes and DNA. The sample data list approximately 100,000 distinct CDR3 sequences, and under 25% of these were observed just once. Of the sample, roughly 43% falls within the top ten clones. Points on this clonotype: The antigen this receptor binds is unknown. Base qualities are not at hand, and no much larger clone is one base apart.

From V the trimming removes 0 bases and from J it removes 4 bases, while the gene matches leave 2 bases of the junction unaccounted for. The germline V gene yields SGHTA for CDR1 and FQGNSA for CDR2. The CDR3 starts with the cysteine, ends with the phenylalanine, and has 15 residues. The retained sequence is limited to the CDR3, 45 bases, with the frame set at the first base. The sequencing input was CD8+ T cells from PBMCs. This chain joins TRBV7-2 to TRBJ1-1, with 10 junctional bases fitting TRBD1. The sequence was obtained from a human donor in good health (CMV status not recorded). Some clones in this sample may be carry-over from other donors' samples. The CDR3 protein: CASSLARTGGTEAFF. The nucleotide sequence reads TGTGCCAGCAGCTTAGCCCGGACAGGGGGCACTGAAGCTTTCTTT. The CDR3, completed at both ends by the reference TRBV7-2 and TRBJ1-1 genes, gives the full variable domain GAGVSQSPSNKVTEKGKDVELRCDPISGHTALYWYRQSLGQGLEFLIYFQGNSAPDKSGLPSDRFSAERTGGSVSTLTIQRTQQEDSAVYLCASSLARTGGTEAFFGQGTRLTVV.